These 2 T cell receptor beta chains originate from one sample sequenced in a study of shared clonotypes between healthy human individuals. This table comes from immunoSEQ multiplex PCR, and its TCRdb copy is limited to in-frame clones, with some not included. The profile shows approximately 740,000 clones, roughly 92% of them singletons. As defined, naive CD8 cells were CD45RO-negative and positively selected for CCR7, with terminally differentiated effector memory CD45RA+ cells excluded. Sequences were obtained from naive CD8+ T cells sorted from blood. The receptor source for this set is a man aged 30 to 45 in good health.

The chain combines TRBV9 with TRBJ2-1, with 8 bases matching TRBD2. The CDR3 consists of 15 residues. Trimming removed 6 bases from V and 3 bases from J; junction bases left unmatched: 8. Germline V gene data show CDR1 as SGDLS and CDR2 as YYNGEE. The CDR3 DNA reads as TGTGCCAGCACCGAGGGACTAGATAACTACAATGAGCAGTTCTTC. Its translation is CASTEGLDNYNEQFF.

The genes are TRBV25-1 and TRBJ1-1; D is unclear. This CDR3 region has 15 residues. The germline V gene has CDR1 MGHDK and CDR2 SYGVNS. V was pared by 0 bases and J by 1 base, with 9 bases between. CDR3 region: CASSEYAGANTEAFF. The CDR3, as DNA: TGTGCCAGCAGTGAATACGCTGGCGCGAACACTGAAGCTTTCTTT.